This TCR beta chain is drawn from a study of T cell repertoires in cytomegalovirus infection. Across the study: CMV infection and matching HLA type were both indicated by public TCR beta signatures. General observations from the study: HLA-C-restricted CMV clonotypes gave the most frequent clonotype in two of eight donors. Cumulative public TCR beta family frequency identified carriers of CMV plus the relevant HLA.

TCRdb reprocessed the reads via MiXCR and lists one record per CDR3 protein. The table shows tens of thousands of distinct CDR3 sequences, with about 19% occurring only once. The sample holds one count of this clonotype. Its matching antigen is unknown. A much larger clone sits a single nucleotide away, making a read error possible. The CDR3 covers 17 residues. CDR1 is SGHTA, CDR2 FQGNSA, per germline. Specimen: CD8+ T cells from cultured PBMCs, collected from culture after CMV antigen stimulation. The TCR originated in a human donor in good health (CMV status not recorded). Some clones in this sample may be carry-over from other donors' samples. The chain couples TRBV7-2 to TRBJ2-3; 11 bases match TRBD2. In DNA, the CDR3 is TGTGCCAGCAGCTCCAGTTTAGCGGGGGGGCCGAGAGATGCGCAGTATTTT. It translates to CASSSSLAGGPRDAQYF. The full variable domain, with the rest looked up from reference TRBV7-2 and TRBJ2-3, is GAGVSQSPSNKVTEKGKDVELRCDPISGHTALYWYRQSLGQGLEFLIYFQGNSAPDKSGLPSDRFSAERTGGSVSTLTIQRTQQEDSAVYLCASSSSLAGGPRDAQYFGPGTRLTVL.